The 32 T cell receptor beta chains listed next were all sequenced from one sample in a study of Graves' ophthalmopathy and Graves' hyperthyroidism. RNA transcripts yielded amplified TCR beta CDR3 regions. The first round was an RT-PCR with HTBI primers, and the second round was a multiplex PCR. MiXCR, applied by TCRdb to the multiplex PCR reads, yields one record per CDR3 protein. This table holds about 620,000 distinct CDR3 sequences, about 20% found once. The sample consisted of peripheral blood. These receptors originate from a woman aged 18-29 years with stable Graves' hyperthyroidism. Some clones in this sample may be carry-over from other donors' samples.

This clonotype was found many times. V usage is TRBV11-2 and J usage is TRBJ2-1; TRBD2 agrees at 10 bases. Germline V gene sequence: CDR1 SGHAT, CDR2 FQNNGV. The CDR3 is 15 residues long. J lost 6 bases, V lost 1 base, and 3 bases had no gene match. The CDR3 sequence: CASSLGIAGGNEQFF. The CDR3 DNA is TGTGCCAGCAGCTTAGGCATAGCGGGGGGCAATGAGCAGTTCTTC.

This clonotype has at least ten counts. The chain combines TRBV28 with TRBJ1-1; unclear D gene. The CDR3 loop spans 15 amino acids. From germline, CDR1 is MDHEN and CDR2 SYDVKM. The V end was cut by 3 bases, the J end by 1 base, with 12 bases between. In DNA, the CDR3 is TGTGCCAGCAGTTTGTTGCTCGGAAAGAACACTGAAGCTTTCTTT. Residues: CASSLLLGKNTEAFF.

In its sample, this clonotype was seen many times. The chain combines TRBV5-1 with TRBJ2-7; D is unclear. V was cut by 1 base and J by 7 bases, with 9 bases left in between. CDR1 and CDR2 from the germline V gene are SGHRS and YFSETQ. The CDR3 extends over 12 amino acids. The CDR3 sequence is CASSLYGYEQYF. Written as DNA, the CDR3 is TGCGCCAGCAGCTTGTACGGGTATGAGCAGTACTTC.

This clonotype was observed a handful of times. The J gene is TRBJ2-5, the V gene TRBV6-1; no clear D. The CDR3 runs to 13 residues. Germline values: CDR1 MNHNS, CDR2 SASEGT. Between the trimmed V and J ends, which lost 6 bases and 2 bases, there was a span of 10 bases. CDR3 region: CASRLNRQETQYF. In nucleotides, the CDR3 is TGTGCCAGCAGACTTAACAGACAAGAGACCCAGTACTTC.

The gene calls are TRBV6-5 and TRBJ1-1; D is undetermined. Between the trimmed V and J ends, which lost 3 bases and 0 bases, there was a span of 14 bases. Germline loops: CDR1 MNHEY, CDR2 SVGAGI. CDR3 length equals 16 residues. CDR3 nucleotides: TGTGCCAGCAGTTATCCAAGGGTTAACATGAACACTGAAGCTTTCTTT. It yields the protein CASSYPRVNMNTEAFF.

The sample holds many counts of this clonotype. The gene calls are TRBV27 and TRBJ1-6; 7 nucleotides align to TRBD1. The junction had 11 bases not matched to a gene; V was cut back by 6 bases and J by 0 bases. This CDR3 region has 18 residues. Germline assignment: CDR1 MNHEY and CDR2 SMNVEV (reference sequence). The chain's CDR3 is CASRKGGVQSSYNSPLHF. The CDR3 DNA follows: TGTGCCAGCAGAAAAGGGGGCGTTCAGAGCTCCTATAATTCACCCCTCCACTTT.

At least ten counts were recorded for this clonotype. CDR3 loop: CSARAGGVGAFF. CDR3 bases: TGCAGTGCTAGAGCAGGAGGGGTCGGGGCTTTCTTT. The chain combines TRBV20-1 with TRBJ1-1; TRBD1 is a possible D gene (5 bases). The V end lost 1 base, the J end lost 11 bases, and 14 bases lay between the germline ends. The germline CDR1 and CDR2 sequences are DFQATT and SNEGSKA (reference sequence). This CDR3 spans 12 amino acids.

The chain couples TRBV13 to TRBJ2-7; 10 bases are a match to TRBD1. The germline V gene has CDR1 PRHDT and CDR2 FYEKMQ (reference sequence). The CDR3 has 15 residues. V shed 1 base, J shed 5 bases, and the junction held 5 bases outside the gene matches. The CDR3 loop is CASSLAGTGVNEQYF. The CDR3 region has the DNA TGTGCCAGCAGCTTAGCCGGGACAGGGGTTAACGAGCAGTACTTC.

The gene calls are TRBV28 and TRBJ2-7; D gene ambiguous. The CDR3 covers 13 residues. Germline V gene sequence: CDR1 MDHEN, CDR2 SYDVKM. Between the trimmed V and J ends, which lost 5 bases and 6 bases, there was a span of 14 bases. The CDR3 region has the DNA TGTGCCAGCAGTCTCAGGTCGGGCCCCGAGCAGTACTTC. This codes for CASSLRSGPEQYF. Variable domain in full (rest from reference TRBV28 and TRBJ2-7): DVKVTQSSRYLVKRTGEKVFLECVQDMDHENMFWYRQDPGLGLRLIYFSYDVKMKEKGDIPEGYSVSREKKERFSLILESASTNQTSMYLCASSLRSGPEQYFGPGTRLTVT.

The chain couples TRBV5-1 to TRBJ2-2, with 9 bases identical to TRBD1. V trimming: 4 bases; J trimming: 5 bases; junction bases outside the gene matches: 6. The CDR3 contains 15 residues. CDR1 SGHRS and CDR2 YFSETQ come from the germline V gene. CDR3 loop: CASSQGQGRTGELFF. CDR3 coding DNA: TGCGCCAGCAGCCAAGGACAGGGGAGGACCGGGGAGCTGTTTTTT. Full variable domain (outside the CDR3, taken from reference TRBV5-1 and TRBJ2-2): KAGVTQTPRYLIKTRGQQVTLSCSPISGHRSVSWYQQTPGQGLQFLFEYFSETQRNKGNFPGRFSGRQFSNSRSEMNVSTLELGDSALYLCASSQGQGRTGELFFGEGSRLTVL.

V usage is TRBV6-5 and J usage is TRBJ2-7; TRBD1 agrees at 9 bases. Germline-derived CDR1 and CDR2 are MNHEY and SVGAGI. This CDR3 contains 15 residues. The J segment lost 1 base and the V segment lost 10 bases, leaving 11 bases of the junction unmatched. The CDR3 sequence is CATVNAGTGSYEQYF. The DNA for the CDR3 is TGTGCCACCGTTAATGCCGGGACAGGGTCCTACGAGCAGTACTTC.

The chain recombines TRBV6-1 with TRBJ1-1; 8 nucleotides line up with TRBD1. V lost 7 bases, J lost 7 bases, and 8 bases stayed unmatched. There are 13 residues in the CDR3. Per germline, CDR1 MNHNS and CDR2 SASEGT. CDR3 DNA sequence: TGTGCCAGCATCCGGACAGGGTGGATTGAAGCTTTCTTT. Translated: CASIRTGWIEAFF.

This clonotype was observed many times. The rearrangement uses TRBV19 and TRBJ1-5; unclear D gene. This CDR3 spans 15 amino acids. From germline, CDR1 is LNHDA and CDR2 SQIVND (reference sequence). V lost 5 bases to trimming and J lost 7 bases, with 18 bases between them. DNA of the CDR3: TGTGCCAGTAGTCAACTTGACGGAACCGTGCAGCCCCAGCATTTT. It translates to CASSQLDGTVQPQHF.

The CDR3 DNA sequence: TGCAGCGTCATCCGGGACGCGCCCTACGAGCAGTACTTC. It is translated as CSVIRDAPYEQYF. The V call is TRBV29-1, the J call TRBJ2-7; D possibly uses TRBD1 or TRBD2 (5 bases each). The V and J ends lost 6 bases and 2 bases respectively, with 14 bases between them. This CDR3 spans 13 amino acids. Germline CDR1 and CDR2: SQVTM and ANQGSEA.

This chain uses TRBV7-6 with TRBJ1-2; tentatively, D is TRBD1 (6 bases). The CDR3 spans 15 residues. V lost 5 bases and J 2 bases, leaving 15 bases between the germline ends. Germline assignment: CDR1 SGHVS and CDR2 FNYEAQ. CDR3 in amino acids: CASSAEAGENYGYTF. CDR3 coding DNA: TGTGCCAGCAGCGCTGAAGCAGGGGAAAACTATGGCTACACCTTC.

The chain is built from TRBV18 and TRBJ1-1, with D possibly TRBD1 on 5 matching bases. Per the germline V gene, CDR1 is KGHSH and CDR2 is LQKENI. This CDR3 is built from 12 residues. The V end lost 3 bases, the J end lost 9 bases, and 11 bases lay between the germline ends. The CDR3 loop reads CASSPSVDKAFF. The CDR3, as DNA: TGTGCCAGCTCACCCAGCGTGGACAAAGCTTTCTTT.

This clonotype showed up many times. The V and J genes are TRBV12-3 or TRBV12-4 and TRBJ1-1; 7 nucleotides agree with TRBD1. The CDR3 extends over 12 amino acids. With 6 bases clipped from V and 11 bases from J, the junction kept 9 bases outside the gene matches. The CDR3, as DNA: TGTGCCAGCAGCCAAGACAGGGTATCGGCTTTCTTT. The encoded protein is CASSQDRVSAFF.

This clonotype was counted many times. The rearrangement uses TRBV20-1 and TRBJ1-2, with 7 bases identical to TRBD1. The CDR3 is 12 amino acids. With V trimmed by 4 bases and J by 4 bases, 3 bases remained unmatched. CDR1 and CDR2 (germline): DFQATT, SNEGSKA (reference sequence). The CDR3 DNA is TGCAGTGCTACCCGACAGGGCTATGGCTACACCTTC. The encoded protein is CSATRQGYGYTF.

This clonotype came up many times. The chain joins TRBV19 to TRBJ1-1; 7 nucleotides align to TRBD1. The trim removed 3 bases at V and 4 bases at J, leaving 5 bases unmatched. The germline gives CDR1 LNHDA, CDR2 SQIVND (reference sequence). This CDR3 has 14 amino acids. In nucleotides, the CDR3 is TGTGCCAGTAGTATGCACAGGGGAGGCACTGAAGCTTTCTTT. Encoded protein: CASSMHRGGTEAFF.

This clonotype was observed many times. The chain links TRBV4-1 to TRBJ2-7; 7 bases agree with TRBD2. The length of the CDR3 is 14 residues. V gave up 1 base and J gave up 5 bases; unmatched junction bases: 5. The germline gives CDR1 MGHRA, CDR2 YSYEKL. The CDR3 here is CASSQGTRLDEQYF. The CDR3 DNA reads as TGCGCCAGCAGCCAAGGGACTAGACTCGACGAGCAGTACTTC.

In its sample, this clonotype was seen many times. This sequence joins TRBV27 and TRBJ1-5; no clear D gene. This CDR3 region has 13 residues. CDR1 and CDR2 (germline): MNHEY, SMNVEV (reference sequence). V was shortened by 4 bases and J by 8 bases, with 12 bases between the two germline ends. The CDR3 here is CASSSLFLEPQHF. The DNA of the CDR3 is TGTGCCAGCAGTTCCCTGTTTCTGGAGCCCCAGCATTTT.

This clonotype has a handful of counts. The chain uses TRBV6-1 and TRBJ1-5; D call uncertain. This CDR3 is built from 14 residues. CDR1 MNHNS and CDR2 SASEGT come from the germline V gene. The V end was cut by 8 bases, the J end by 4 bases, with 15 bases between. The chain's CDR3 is CASAPGAGNQPQHF. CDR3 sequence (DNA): TGTGCCAGCGCCCCGGGAGCTGGAAATCAGCCCCAGCATTTT.

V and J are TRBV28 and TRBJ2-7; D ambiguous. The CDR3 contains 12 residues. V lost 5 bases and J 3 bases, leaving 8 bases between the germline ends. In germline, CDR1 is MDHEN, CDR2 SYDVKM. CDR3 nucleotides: TGTGCCAGCAGTGTCAGAAACTACGAGCAGTACTTC. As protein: CASSVRNYEQYF. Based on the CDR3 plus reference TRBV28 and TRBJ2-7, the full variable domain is DVKVTQSSRYLVKRTGEKVFLECVQDMDHENMFWYRQDPGLGLRLIYFSYDVKMKEKGDIPEGYSVSREKKERFSLILESASTNQTSMYLCASSVRNYEQYFGPGTRLTVT.

As DNA, the CDR3 is TGTGCCAGCAGCATGGGGACAGGGCTCCTCTACGAGCAGTACTTC. As protein: CASSMGTGLLYEQYF. The chain joins TRBV11-2 to TRBJ2-7; 9 nucleotides align to TRBD1. The CDR3 extends over 15 amino acids. Germline V gene lookup returns CDR1 SGHAT and CDR2 FQNNGV. Trimming took 5 bases from V and 3 from J; bases not matched to a gene: 8.

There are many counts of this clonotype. The CDR3 reads CASSTHRGPNYGYTF. The CDR3 nucleotides are TGTGCCAGCAGTACCCACAGGGGGCCCAACTATGGCTACACCTTC. This chain connects TRBV28 to TRBJ1-2; 9 positions agree with TRBD1. V was clipped by 5 bases and J by 2 bases; unmatched bases: 6. This CDR3 is built from 15 residues. Germline assignment: CDR1 MDHEN and CDR2 SYDVKM.

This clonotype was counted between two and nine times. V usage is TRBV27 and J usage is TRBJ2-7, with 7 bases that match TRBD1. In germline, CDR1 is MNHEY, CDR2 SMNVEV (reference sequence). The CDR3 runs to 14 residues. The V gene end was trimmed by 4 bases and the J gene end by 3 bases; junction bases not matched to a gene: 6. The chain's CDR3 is CASSSLDRIYEQYF. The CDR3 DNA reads TGTGCCAGCAGTTCTCTGGACAGGATCTACGAGCAGTACTTC.

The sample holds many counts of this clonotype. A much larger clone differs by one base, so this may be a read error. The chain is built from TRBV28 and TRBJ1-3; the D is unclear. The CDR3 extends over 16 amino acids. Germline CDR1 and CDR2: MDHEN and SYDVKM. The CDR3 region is CASSFGKRLSGNAIYF. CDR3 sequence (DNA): TGTGCCAGCAGTTTTGGGAAGCGCCTCTCTGGAAACGCCATATATTTT.

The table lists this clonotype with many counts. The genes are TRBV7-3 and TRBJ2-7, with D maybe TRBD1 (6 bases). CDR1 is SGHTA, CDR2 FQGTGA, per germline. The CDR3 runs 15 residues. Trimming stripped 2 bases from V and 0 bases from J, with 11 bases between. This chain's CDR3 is CASSLFPGDSYEQYF. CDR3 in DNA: TGTGCCAGCAGCTTATTCCCAGGGGACTCCTACGAGCAGTACTTC. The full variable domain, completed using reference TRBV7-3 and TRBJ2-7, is GAGVSQTPSNKVTEKGKYVELRCDPISGHTALYWYRQSLGQGPEFLIYFQGTGAADDSGLPNDRFFAVRPEGSVSTLKIQRTERGDSAVYLCASSLFPGDSYEQYFGPGTRLTVT.

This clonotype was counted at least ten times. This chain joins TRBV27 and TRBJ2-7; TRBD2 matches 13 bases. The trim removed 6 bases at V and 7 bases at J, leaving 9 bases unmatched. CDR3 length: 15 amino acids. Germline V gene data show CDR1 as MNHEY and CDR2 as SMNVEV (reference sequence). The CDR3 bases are TGTGCCAGCAGCAACCGACTAGCGGGAGGAAGGGAGCAGTACTTC. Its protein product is CASSNRLAGGREQYF.

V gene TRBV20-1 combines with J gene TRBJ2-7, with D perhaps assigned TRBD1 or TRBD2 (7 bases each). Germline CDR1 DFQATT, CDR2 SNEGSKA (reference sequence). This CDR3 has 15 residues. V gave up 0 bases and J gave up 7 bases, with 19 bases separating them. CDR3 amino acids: CSARDGGGRGHEQYF. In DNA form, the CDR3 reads TGCAGTGCTAGAGACGGCGGTGGGAGGGGGCATGAGCAGTACTTC.

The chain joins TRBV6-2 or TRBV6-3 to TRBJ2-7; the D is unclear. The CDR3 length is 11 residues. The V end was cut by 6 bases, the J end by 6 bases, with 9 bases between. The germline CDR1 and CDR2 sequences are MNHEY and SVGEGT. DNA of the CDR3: TGTGCCAGCAGCCTCTATGGCGAGCAGTACTTC. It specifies CASSLYGEQYF.

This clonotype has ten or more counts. The CDR3 loop reads CASRLQVYTEAFF. CDR3 coding DNA: TGTGCCAGCAGGTTACAGGTTTACACTGAAGCTTTCTTT. The chain has TRBV6-4 and TRBJ1-1; D possibly corresponds to TRBD1 (5 bases). The germline V and J ends were trimmed by 6 bases and 3 bases, with 11 bases remaining between them. The CDR3 length is 13 residues. CDR1 and CDR2 (germline): MRHNA, SNTAGT.